This T cell receptor (beta chain) appears in the sequencing data of a study of shared clonotypes between healthy human individuals. Study-wide background: Used for every donor were three CD4 naive, three CD4 memory, two CD8 naive and one CD8 memory plate.

V was trimmed by 1 base and J by 4 bases, leaving 4 bases between them. The CDR3 contains 12 residues. The germline V gene has CDR1 SGHVS and CDR2 FQNEAQ. The data were produced by immunoSEQ multiplex PCR, yet TCRdb's version contains in-frame clones alone and is incomplete. The table shows over a million clones, with around 76% occurring only once. Remarks on this clone: A far larger clone is off by one base, so a read error is likely.

The receptor's source is a young man in good health. The sample taken for sequencing was memory CD4+ T cells sorted from blood. Subset specified: CD45RA-negative fraction. The chain has TRBV7-8 and TRBJ1-1; D remains unclear. CDR3 nucleotide sequence: TGTGCCAGCAGCTTAGGGAGCACTGAAGCTTTCTTT. It translates to CASSLGSTEAFF.